This T cell receptor beta chain originates from a study of cytomegalovirus exposure and HLA in healthy donors. CDR1 and CDR2 (germline): SNHLY, FYNNEI. The CDR3 contains 15 residues. Trimming left V 4 bases short and J 2 bases short, with 14 bases between. Sequencing was performed with immunoSEQ multiplex PCR; in TCRdb, only in-frame clones are kept and a portion is missing. The sample lists about 130,000 clones, roughly nine tenths occurring once. The sequence was collected from a woman aged 18 to 35 in good health and CMV-seronegative. The genes are TRBV2 and TRBJ2-5; possible D gene TRBD2, 7 bases. Sequencing was carried out using PBMCs. The CDR3 spells CASSGGGALQETQYF. The DNA for the CDR3 is TGTGCCAGCAGTGGAGGGGGGGCATTACAAGAGACCCAGTACTTC.